Listed below are T cell receptor beta chains from one sample, sequenced in a study of T cells in Graves' hyperthyroidism and ophthalmopathy. One entry per CDR3 protein results from TCRdb running MiXCR on the multiplex PCR reads. The profile shows fewer than 850,000 distinct CDR3 sequences, around a sixth of them singletons. The source material was blood. These receptors originate from a man in his fifties or sixties with Graves' hyperthyroidism. CDR3s include the opening cysteine and the closing phenylalanine or tryptophan. Fields, in order: V gene, J gene, CDR3 protein.

V gene: TRBV27
J gene: TRBJ1-1
CDR3 protein: CASSFSGQGTEAFF

V gene: TRBV10-3
J gene: TRBJ2-1
CDR3 protein: CAISEAGTRRYNEQFF

V gene: TRBV24-1
J gene: TRBJ2-3
CDR3 protein: CATSDFKVGETQYF

V gene: TRBV3-1
J gene: TRBJ2-7
CDR3 protein: CASSRKDRGEQYF

V gene: TRBV20-1
J gene: TRBJ2-5
CDR3 protein: CSARPAGGPRETQYF

V gene: TRBV2
J gene: TRBJ2-7
CDR3 protein: CASSEARQDYEQYF

V gene: TRBV6-6
J gene: TRBJ1-3
CDR3 protein: CASSTRQGHSGNTIYF

V gene: TRBV27
J gene: TRBJ1-1
CDR3 protein: CASSLSGTGLNTEAFF

V gene: TRBV5-6
J gene: TRBJ2-1
CDR3 protein: CASRFGTTDSEQFF

V gene: TRBV20-1
J gene: TRBJ2-5
CDR3 protein: CSAQGLAEHQETQYF